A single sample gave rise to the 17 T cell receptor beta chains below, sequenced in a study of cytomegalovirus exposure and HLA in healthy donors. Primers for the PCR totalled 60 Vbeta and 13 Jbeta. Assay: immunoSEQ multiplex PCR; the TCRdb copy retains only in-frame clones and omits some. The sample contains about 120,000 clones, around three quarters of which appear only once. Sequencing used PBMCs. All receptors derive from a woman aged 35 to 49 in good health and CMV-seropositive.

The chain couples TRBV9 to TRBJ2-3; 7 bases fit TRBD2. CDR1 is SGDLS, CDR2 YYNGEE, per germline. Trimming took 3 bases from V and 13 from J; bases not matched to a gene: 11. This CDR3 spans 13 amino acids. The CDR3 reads CASSARRGDPEYF. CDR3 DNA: TGTGCCAGCAGCGCAAGACGGGGGGACCCCGAGTATTTT.

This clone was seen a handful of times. In nucleotides, the CDR3 is TGTGCCAGCAGTGACGGGGACAGGGAGTACAATGAGCAGTTCTTC. It translates to CASSDGDREYNEQFF. V is TRBV6-4 and J is TRBJ2-1; 9 positions match TRBD1. Germline assignment: CDR1 MRHNA and CDR2 SNTAGT. This CDR3 spans 15 amino acids. V trimming: 2 bases; J trimming: 4 bases; junction bases outside the gene matches: 3.

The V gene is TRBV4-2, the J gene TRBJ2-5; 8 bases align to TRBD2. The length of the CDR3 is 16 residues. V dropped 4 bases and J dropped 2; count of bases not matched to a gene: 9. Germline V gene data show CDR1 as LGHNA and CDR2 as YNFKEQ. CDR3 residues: CASSPSRGGRQETQYF. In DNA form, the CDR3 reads TGTGCCAGCAGCCCCTCCCGGGGGGGCCGACAAGAGACCCAGTACTTC.

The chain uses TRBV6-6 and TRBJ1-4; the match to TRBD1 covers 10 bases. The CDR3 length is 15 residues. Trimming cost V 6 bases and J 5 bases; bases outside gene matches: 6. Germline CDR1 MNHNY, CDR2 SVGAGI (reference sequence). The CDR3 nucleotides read TGTGCCAGCAGCTCCCGGGACAGGGGAAATGAAAAACTGTTTTTT. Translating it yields CASSSRDRGNEKLFF.

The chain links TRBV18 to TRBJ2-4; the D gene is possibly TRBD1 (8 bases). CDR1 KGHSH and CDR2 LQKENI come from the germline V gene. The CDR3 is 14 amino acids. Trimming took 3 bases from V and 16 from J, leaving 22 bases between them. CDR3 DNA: TGTGCCAGCTCACCCGACAGGGGAGGGGTGATCCTCTACTTC. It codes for CASSPDRGGVILYF.

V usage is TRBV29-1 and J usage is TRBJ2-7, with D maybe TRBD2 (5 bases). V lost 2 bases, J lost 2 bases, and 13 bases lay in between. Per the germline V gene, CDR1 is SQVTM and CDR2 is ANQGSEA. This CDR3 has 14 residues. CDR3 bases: TGCAGCGTTGAAATGAGGGCAGCACCCTACGAGCAGTACTTC. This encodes CSVEMRAAPYEQYF.

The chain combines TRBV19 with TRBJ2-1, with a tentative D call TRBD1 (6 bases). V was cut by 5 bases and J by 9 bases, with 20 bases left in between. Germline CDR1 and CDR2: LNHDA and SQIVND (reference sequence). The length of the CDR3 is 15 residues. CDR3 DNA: TGTGCCAGTAGTTCATACAGGGTCCGGGGCAGTGAGCAGTTCTTC. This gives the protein CASSSYRVRGSEQFF.

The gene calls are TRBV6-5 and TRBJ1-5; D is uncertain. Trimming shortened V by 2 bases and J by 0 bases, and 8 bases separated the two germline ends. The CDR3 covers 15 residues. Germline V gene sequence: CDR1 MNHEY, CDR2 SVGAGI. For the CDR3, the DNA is TGTGCCAGCAGTTACGACTACAATAGCAATCAGCCCCAGCATTTT. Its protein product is CASSYDYNSNQPQHF.

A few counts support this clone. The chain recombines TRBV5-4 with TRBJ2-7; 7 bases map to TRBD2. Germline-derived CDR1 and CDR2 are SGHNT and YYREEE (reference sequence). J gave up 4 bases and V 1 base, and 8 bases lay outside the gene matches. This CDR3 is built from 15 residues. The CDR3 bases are TGTGCCAGCAGCTTGAGGCGGGAGCTCTATTACGAGCAGTACTTC. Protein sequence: CASSLRRELYYEQYF. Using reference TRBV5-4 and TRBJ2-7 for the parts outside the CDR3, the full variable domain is ETGVTQSPTHLIKTRGQQVTLRCSSQSGHNTVSWYQQALGQGPQFIFQYYREEENGRGNFPPRFSGLQFPNYSSELNVNALELDDSALYLCASSLRRELYYEQYFGPGTRLTVT.

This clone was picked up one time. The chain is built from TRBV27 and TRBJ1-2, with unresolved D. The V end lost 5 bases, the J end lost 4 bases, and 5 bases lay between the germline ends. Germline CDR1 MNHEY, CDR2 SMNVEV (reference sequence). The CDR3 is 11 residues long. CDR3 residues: CASSAGYGYTF. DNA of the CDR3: TGTGCCAGCAGTGCCGGCTATGGCTACACCTTC.

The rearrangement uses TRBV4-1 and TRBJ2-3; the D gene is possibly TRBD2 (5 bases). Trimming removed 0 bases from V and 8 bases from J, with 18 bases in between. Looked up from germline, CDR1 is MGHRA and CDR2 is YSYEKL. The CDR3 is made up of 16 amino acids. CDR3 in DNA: TGCGCCAGCAGCCAAGATGCCGGGGTGTCTGGCGGTACGCAGTATTTT. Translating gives CASSQDAGVSGGTQYF.

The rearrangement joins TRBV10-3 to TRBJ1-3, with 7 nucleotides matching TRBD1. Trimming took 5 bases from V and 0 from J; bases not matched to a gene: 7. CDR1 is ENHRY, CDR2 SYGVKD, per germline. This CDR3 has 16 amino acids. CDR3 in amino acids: CAISQTGNPSGNTIYF. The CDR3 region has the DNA TGTGCCATCAGTCAGACAGGGAACCCCTCTGGAAACACCATATATTTT.

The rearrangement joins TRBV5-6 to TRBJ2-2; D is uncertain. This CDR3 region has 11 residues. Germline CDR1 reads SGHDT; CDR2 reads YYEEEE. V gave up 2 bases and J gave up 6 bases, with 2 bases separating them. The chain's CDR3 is CASSFAGELFF. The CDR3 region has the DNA TGTGCCAGCAGCTTCGCCGGGGAGCTGTTTTTT.

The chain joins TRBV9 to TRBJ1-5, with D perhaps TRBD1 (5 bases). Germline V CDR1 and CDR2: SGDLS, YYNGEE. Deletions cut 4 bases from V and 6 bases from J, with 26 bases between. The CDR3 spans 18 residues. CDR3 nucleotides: TGTGCCAGCAGCCAACCTCCACAAAGGGGATGGGTTACTCAGCCCCAGCATTTT. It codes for CASSQPPQRGWVTQPQHF. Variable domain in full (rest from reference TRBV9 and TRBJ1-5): DSGVTQTPKHLITATGQRVTLRCSPRSGDLSVYWYQQSLDQGLQFLIQYYNGEERAKGNILERFSAQQFPDLHSELNLSSLELGDSALYFCASSQPPQRGWVTQPQHFGDGTRLSIL.

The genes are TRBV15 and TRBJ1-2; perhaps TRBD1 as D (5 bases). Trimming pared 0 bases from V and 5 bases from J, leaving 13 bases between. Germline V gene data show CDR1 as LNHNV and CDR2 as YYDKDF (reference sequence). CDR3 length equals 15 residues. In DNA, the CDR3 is TGTGCCACCAGCAGAGATCCAGGGAGCGGGTATGGCTACACCTTC. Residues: CATSRDPGSGYGYTF.

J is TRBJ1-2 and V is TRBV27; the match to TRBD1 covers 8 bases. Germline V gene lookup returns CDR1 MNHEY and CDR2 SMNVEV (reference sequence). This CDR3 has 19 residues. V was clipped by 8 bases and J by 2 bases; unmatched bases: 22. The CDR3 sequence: CASPSGTGQIGGLNYGYTF. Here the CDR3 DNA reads TGTGCCAGCCCATCCGGGACAGGCCAAATCGGAGGCCTAAACTATGGCTACACCTTC.

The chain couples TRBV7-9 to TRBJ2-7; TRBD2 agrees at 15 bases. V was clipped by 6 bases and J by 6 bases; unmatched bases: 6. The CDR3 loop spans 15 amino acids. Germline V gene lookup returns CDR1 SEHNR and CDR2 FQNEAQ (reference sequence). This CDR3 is CASRPPGLAGGEQYF. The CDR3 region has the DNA TGTGCCAGCAGGCCACCGGGACTAGCGGGAGGCGAGCAGTACTTC.